The TCR beta chain described here comes from a study of beta chain features in type 1 diabetes. Overall study results and limits: The study found fewer insertions and more deletions at VDJ junctions in type 1 diabetes patients. The naive, central memory and Treg TCRB repertoires showed an apparent similarity that was greater among patients than among healthy donors.

TCRB transcripts that were expressed got sequenced, as all of the isolated RNA had been reverse transcribed. Method: immunoSEQ multiplex PCR; TCRdb's copy keeps in-frame clones and lacks some. The data contain 200,000 to 250,000 clones, approximately 11% of them singletons. Turning to this clone: The antigen remains undetermined.

Sequencing was performed on central memory CD4+ T cells from blood. This TCR was recovered from a man between 18 and 35 years old in good health.

As DNA, the CDR3 is TGTGCCAGCAGCGTGGCGGGACTAGCGGGAACCGGGGAGCTGTTTTTT. It encodes CASSVAGLAGTGELFF. V and J are TRBV9 and TRBJ2-2; 13 bases agree with TRBD2. V trimming: 2 bases; J trimming: 5 bases; junction bases outside the gene matches: 3. CDR3 length equals 16 residues. Germline V lookup: CDR1 SGDLS, CDR2 YYNGEE. The full variable domain, its missing parts supplied by reference TRBV9 and TRBJ2-2, is DSGVTQTPKHLITATGQRVTLRCSPRSGDLSVYWYQQSLDQGLQFLIQYYNGEERAKGNILERFSAQQFPDLHSELNLSSLELGDSALYFCASSVAGLAGTGELFFGEGSRLTVL.